A single T cell receptor beta chain is shown here with its context. Antigen unknown. One end of the junction is discordant with germline, which a read error may explain. TCR beta CDR3 sequences were amplified from RNA transcripts. The HTBI set primed first-round TCR CDR3 RT-PCR. From the multiplex PCR reads, TCRdb called clonotypes with MiXCR, one entry per CDR3 protein. The sample holds approximately 430,000 distinct CDR3 sequences, over 12% seen once. This record belongs to a study of T cells in Graves' hyperthyroidism and ophthalmopathy. On the study more broadly: Peripheral blood was acquired at first diagnosis, ahead of any therapy whatsoever.

Findings and caveats of the study: Blood also held most thyroid clonotypes expanded beyond 0.001. Stable hyperthyroidism was separated from ophthalmopathy by a model based on 13 V-J features. Model output signaled ophthalmopathy a median 6.5 months ahead of onset.

The CDR3 runs to 14 residues. CDR1 is DFQATT, CDR2 SNEGSKA, per germline (reference sequence). V gene TRBV20-1 combines with J gene TRBJ2-5; TRBD2 is a possible D gene (6 bases). The receptor was derived from a man between 18 and 29 years old with Graves' ophthalmopathy. Sequenced material: blood. CDR3 amino acids: CSAPKRKGLETLYF. For the CDR3, the DNA is TGCAGTGCTCCCAAGCGGAAGGGACTGGAGACCCTGTACTTC.